This TCR beta chain was sequenced for a study of blood T cell repertoires in COVID-19 (dated by TCRdb to about 2020). Background for the entire study: Collaborator samples came from the United States, Italy and Spain and covered acute and convalescent phases of COVID-19. The material from the prospective study consisted of cDNA or gDNA derived from T cells, B-cell-depleted T cells, or PBMCs. Subjects who had been exposed to COVID-19, were actively infected with it, or had recovered from it provided the deeply sampled blood TCRbeta repertoires that made up the dataset. The repertoires were released in a freely available public database intended as a resource for research on the immune response to SARS-CoV-2. The samples were drawn from two sources: the first 160 participants of the ongoing ImmuneRACE study, and 1,254 subjects contributed by 6 global collaborators. The sample metadata nearly always contained a de-identified subject ID, COVID-19 status, age in years and sex. HLA class I and class II types, where available, came from metadata supplied by the sample provider rather than from assay-based typing. The investigation overall reported the following: The quantity of clinical and demographic metadata differed by source and by participant and was supplied without curation.

Participants in the prospective study were aged 18 to 89 years, lived in 20 to 25 United States geographic areas, and enrolled through a virtual design. In the prospective study, participants were assigned to cohorts based on the clinical history participants reported in a screening survey and a study questionnaire. For ImmuneRACE Cohort 3, a participant was defined as recovered based on two consecutive negative NP/OP PCR tests, clearance by a healthcare professional, or resolution of symptoms. Mobile phlebotomists in the prospective study collected whole blood, serum and a nasopharyngeal or oropharyngeal swab from every participant. Over a 2-month period, participants in the prospective study had the option of providing additional blood draws and questionnaires. Before DNA extraction, prospective study blood samples were shipped either frozen or at room temperature. The germline V gene sets CDR1 to SGHNT and CDR2 to YENEEA. Its CDR3 holds 16 amino acids, cysteine through phenylalanine. The entry retains the CDR3 DNA only, 48 bases that are in frame from base 1. Cut back by 1 base and 4 bases, the V and J ends lie 15 bases apart.

A word on this clone: Its antigen target is currently unknown. One base away there is no much larger clone; base qualities are not given.

The immunoSEQ Assay, a bias-controlled multiplex PCR, was used to amplify TCRbeta CDR3 regions from genomic DNA. The authors' analysis ran thus. Within the assay, amplification of reference gene primers was used to estimate how many nucleated cells each sample contained. Sequence reads were collapsed and filtered to measure the absolute abundance of every unique TCRbeta CDR3 rearrangement. Productive Simpson clonality was computed per sample as the square root of Simpson's diversity index over productive rearrangements. Not all clones reach the TCRdb copy of this immuneACCESS table, which keeps in-frame sequences only. Checked studies attribute under half of the gap to unresolved V genes and leave the rest unexplained. Clone size and V and J calls were adopted from that table, with D and trimming inferred from the DNA. The sample yields over 250,000 clones; roughly 91% were counted once. The top ten hold approximately 1.8% of the sample.

Sequencing used PBMCs or T cells enriched from blood (not recorded which). The TCR originated in an older woman who had recovered from COVID-19. The V and J genes are TRBV11-3 and TRBJ2-3; D gene: possibly TRBD2, on 5 matching bases. The DNA reads TGTGCCAGCAGCTTAGGGGCTAGCCTTCAGGCAGATACGCAGTATTTT. Its protein product is CASSLGASLQADTQYF.